This paragraph covers one T cell receptor (beta chain) sequence. From germline, CDR1 is SGHDT and CDR2 YYEEEE. CDR3 length equals 11 residues. The V end was cut by 0 bases, the J end by 11 bases, with 8 bases between. The record originates from a study of shared T cell receptors in the human thymus. Here immunoSEQ multiplex PCR was the method, and the copy in TCRdb shows in-frame clones only, minus some. The table shows hundreds of thousands of clones, with over 75% occurring only once. This sample was also put to use in a study of human thymus T cells. This second report adds: Thymus pieces cut out during corrective heart surgery were the tissue that was used.

V is TRBV5-6 and J is TRBJ2-5, with D tentatively TRBD1 (6 bases). What was sequenced was thymocytes. The source is a boy under three years old with a congenital heart defect. CDR3 nucleotides: TGTGCCAGCAGCTTGGACAGGGAGCAGTACTTC. It encodes CASSLDREQYF.